What follows are 24 T cell receptor beta chains derived from one specimen sequenced in a study of CD8 T cells in ankylosing spondylitis. TCRdb used MiXCR to reprocess the 5' RACE reads, holding one entry per CDR3 protein. The table has about 140,000 distinct CDR3 sequences, around a third seen once. The sample was synovial fluid, either unsorted or a sorted T cell fraction (not recorded which). Receptors were obtained from a male donor with ankylosing spondylitis.

The gene calls are TRBV7-9 and TRBJ2-7; unclear D gene. This CDR3 region has 17 residues. V was pared by 5 bases and J by 4 bases, with 24 bases between. Looked up from germline, CDR1 is SEHNR and CDR2 is FQNEAQ (reference sequence). CDR3 in DNA: TGTGCCAGCAGCCCCCGTCCAGCCCCCATCCCCTATTACGAGCAGTACTTC. This gives the protein CASSPRPAPIPYYEQYF.

V gene TRBV5-5 combines with J gene TRBJ2-5; TRBD1 agrees at 8 bases. The CDR3 length is 16 residues. Looked up from germline, CDR1 is SGHKS and CDR2 is YYEKEE (reference sequence). Losses at the gene ends were 0 bases for V and 5 bases for J; bases not matched to a gene: 9. The CDR3 loop reads CASSLGGQGAWETQYF. CDR3 nucleotides: TGTGCCAGCAGCTTGGGAGGTCAGGGGGCATGGGAGACCCAGTACTTC. The entire variable domain, with the rest obtained from reference TRBV5-5 and TRBJ2-5, is as follows: DAGVTQSPTHLIKTRGQQVTLRCSPISGHKSVSWYQQVLGQGPQFIFQYYEKEERGRGNFPDRFSARQFPNYSSELNVNALLLGDSALYLCASSLGGQGAWETQYFGPGTRLLVL.

This sequence joins TRBV2 and TRBJ2-7; 7 bases align to TRBD1. The CDR3 is 17 residues long. Germline assignment: CDR1 SNHLY and CDR2 FYNNEI. The junction had 12 bases not matched to a gene; V was cut back by 4 bases and J by 0 bases. DNA of the CDR3: TGTGCCAGCAGTGCCTCCGGGACAGTCGTCCGCTCCTACGAGCAGTACTTC. Its protein is CASSASGTVVRSYEQYF. The whole variable domain, filled in from reference TRBV2 and TRBJ2-7, reads EPEVTQTPSHQVTQMGQEVILRCVPISNHLYFYWYRQILGQKVEFLVSFYNNEISEKSEIFDDQFSVERPDGSNFTLKIRSTKLEDSAMYFCASSASGTVVRSYEQYFGPGTRLTVT.

The chain joins TRBV5-1 to TRBJ1-5, with TRBD1 identical over 7 bases. The germline V gene encodes CDR1 SGHRS and CDR2 YFSETQ. Losses at the gene ends were 0 bases for V and 7 bases for J; bases not matched to a gene: 4. The CDR3 runs to 14 residues. DNA for the CDR3: TGCGCCAGCAGCTTGGAGGGGGCAGGACAGCCCCAGCATTTT. Protein sequence: CASSLEGAGQPQHF.

Here the CDR3 DNA reads TGTGCCAGCAGCTTCGGGGGACTAATGGCCCGCTCCTACAATGAGCAGTTCTTC. Its translation is CASSFGGLMARSYNEQFF. The gene calls are TRBV5-6 and TRBJ2-1; TRBD2 aligns across 7 bases. This CDR3 has 18 amino acids. Germline V lookup: CDR1 SGHDT, CDR2 YYEEEE. The J segment lost 0 bases and the V segment lost 2 bases, leaving 11 bases of the junction unmatched. Full variable domain (missing parts from reference TRBV5-6 and TRBJ2-1): DAGVTQSPTHLIKTRGQQVTLRCSPKSGHDTVSWYQQALGQGPQFIFQYYEEEERQRGNFPDRFSGHQFPNYSSELNVNALLLGDSALYLCASSFGGLMARSYNEQFFGPGTRLTVL.

V usage is TRBV29-1 and J usage is TRBJ2-3; 7 bases match TRBD2. The CDR3 runs to 13 residues. CDR1 SQVTM and CDR2 ANQGSEA come from the germline V gene. The ends lost 4 bases at V and 5 bases at J; junction bases unmatched: 6. The CDR3 loop is CSVAGGSGDTQYF. In DNA form, the CDR3 reads TGCAGCGTTGCGGGCGGGAGTGGAGATACGCAGTATTTT.

The chain is built from TRBV7-6 and TRBJ1-1; 8 nucleotides line up with TRBD1. This CDR3 contains 15 residues. The germline gives CDR1 SGHVS, CDR2 FNYEAQ. V shed 2 bases, J shed 4 bases, and the junction held 6 bases outside the gene matches. Here the CDR3 reads CASSLRQGASTEAFF. The CDR3 DNA sequence: TGTGCCAGCAGCTTACGGCAGGGGGCCTCCACTGAAGCTTTCTTT. The variable domain in full, with the rest retrieved from reference TRBV7-6 and TRBJ1-1, is GAGVSQSPRYKVTKRGQDVALRCDPISGHVSLYWYRQALGQGPEFLTYFNYEAQQDKSGLPNDRFSAERPEGSISTLTIQRTEQRDSAMYRCASSLRQGASTEAFFGQGTRLTVV.

CDR3 nucleotide sequence: TGTGCCAGCAGGGGGACAGGGATCGGGTACGAGCAGTACTTC. This codes for CASRGTGIGYEQYF. The V and J genes are TRBV25-1 and TRBJ2-7; 9 bases fit TRBD1. The J segment lost 4 bases and the V segment lost 6 bases, leaving 7 bases of the junction unmatched. The CDR3 is 14 amino acids. Germline V CDR1 and CDR2: MGHDK, SYGVNS.

There are many counts of this clonotype. The chain employs TRBV20-1 and TRBJ1-1; D unresolved. The germline V gene has CDR1 DFQATT and CDR2 SNEGSKA (reference sequence). The V end lost 6 bases, the J end lost 4 bases, and 18 bases lay between the germline ends. The CDR3 length is 14 residues. CDR3 sequence (DNA): TGCAGTGCAACGACGGAGAGGGTGGGCACTGAAGCTTTCTTT. Its translation is CSATTERVGTEAFF.

The V call is TRBV6-5, the J call TRBJ1-1, with TRBD1 matching over 8 bases. J lost 5 bases, V lost 5 bases, and 4 bases had no gene match. Germline CDR1 is MNHEY and CDR2 is SVGAGI. The CDR3 totals 13 residues. The CDR3 DNA reads TGTGCCAGCAGTCACAGGGGGGGAACTGAAGCTTTCTTT. Amino acid sequence: CASSHRGGTEAFF.

This clonotype appeared a few times. The chain has TRBV5-1 and TRBJ1-1; TRBD1 might be the D (5 bases). Trimming pared 4 bases from V and 1 base from J, leaving 14 bases between. The CDR3 consists of 15 residues. In germline, CDR1 is SGHRS, CDR2 YFSETQ. CDR3 DNA sequence: TGCGCCAGCAGCCCCTACGGGACGGCGAACACTGAAGCTTTCTTT. Amino acids: CASSPYGTANTEAFF.

This clonotype was counted a few times. The chain has TRBV7-3 and TRBJ2-6; D remains unclear. Germline V CDR1 and CDR2: SGHTA, FQGTGA. V lost 5 bases, J lost 0 bases, and 8 bases lay in between. This CDR3 is built from 15 residues. CDR3 sequence: CASSERLSGANVLTF. CDR3 nucleotides: TGTGCCAGCAGCGAAAGACTCTCTGGGGCCAACGTCCTGACTTTC. Full variable domain (remainder filled in from reference TRBV7-3 and TRBJ2-6): GAGVSQTPSNKVTEKGKYVELRCDPISGHTALYWYRQSLGQGPEFLIYFQGTGAADDSGLPNDRFFAVRPEGSVSTLKIQRTERGDSAVYLCASSERLSGANVLTFGAGSRLTVL.

The rearrangement links TRBV5-1 to TRBJ2-1; D is perhaps TRBD2 (6 bases). Germline V gene sequence: CDR1 SGHRS, CDR2 YFSETQ. The V gene lost 4 bases and the J gene lost 0 bases, with 8 bases spanning the gap. The CDR3 runs to 14 residues. The CDR3 is CASSDSGSYNEQFF. The DNA of the CDR3 is TGCGCCAGCAGCGATAGCGGCTCCTACAATGAGCAGTTCTTC.

The sample holds a few counts of this clonotype. The chain is built from TRBV20-1 and TRBJ2-7, with 11 positions matching TRBD2. The germline CDR1 and CDR2 sequences are DFQATT and SNEGSKA (reference sequence). The V and J ends lost 5 bases and 6 bases, in that order; junction bases with no gene match: 6. CDR3 length: 13 amino acids. The CDR3: CSAGSSGGFEQYF. The CDR3 coding sequence is TGCAGTGCTGGGTCTAGCGGGGGGTTCGAGCAGTACTTC.

The chain uses TRBV19 and TRBJ1-1; 7 bases line up with TRBD1. This CDR3 region has 14 residues. CDR1 LNHDA and CDR2 SQIVND come from the germline V gene (reference sequence). The V and J ends lost 6 bases and 7 bases, in that order; junction bases with no gene match: 11. CDR3 nucleotide sequence: TGTGCCAGTAGAAAAGACAGGGCACACCATGAAGCTTTCTTT. Its protein is CASRKDRAHHEAFF.

This chain links TRBV30 with TRBJ1-6; D is undetermined. The CDR3 has 12 amino acids. Trimming removed 0 bases at V and 7 bases at J, with 4 bases between. The germline V gene has CDR1 GTSNPN and CDR2 SVGIG (reference sequence). DNA for the CDR3: TGTGCCTGGAGTGTACAGAATTCACCCCTCCACTTT. Protein product: CAWSVQNSPLHF.

This clonotype has just a few counts. The gene calls are TRBV28 and TRBJ1-6, with 8 nucleotides matching TRBD1. The V and J ends lost 1 base and 6 bases, in that order; junction bases with no gene match: 8. CDR1 and CDR2 (germline): MDHEN, SYDVKM. The CDR3 contains 17 residues. The chain's CDR3 is CASSLLVWTGRNSPLHF. CDR3 DNA: TGTGCCAGCAGTTTATTGGTGTGGACAGGGCGTAATTCACCCCTCCACTTT. Combining the CDR3 with reference TRBV28 and TRBJ1-6 gives the whole variable domain DVKVTQSSRYLVKRTGEKVFLECVQDMDHENMFWYRQDPGLGLRLIYFSYDVKMKEKGDIPEGYSVSREKKERFSLILESASTNQTSMYLCASSLLVWTGRNSPLHFGNGTRLTVT.

As for this clonotype: Without the conserved terminal phenylalanine or tryptophan, this CDR3 likely stems from a read error. The chain has TRBV12-3 or TRBV12-4 and TRBJ2-7, with D maybe TRBD2 (7 bases). Trimming stripped 6 bases from V and 2 bases from J, with 11 bases between. The CDR3 runs 13 residues. The CDR3 sequence: CASRRGGAYEQYI. The CDR3 DNA reads TGTGCCAGCAGGAGGGGGGGGGCCTACGAGCAGTACATC.

This clonotype was recorded at least ten times. This chain joins TRBV30 and TRBJ2-1; 7 bases are a match to TRBD1. The germline gives CDR1 GTSNPN, CDR2 SVGIG (reference sequence). The CDR3 loop spans 16 amino acids. Unmatched junction bases numbered 15, after V lost 5 bases and J lost 5 bases. The CDR3 is CAWGTGVTIIHNEQFF. CDR3 nucleotides: TGTGCCTGGGGAACAGGGGTCACCATTATACACAATGAGCAGTTCTTC.

V and J are TRBV29-1 and TRBJ2-6; TRBD1 matches at 9 bases. Germline V CDR1 and CDR2: SQVTM, ANQGSEA. V gave up 7 bases and J gave up 0 bases; unmatched junction bases: 4. CDR3 length equals 15 residues. The CDR3, as DNA: TGCAGCGGCGGACAGGGGAACTCTGGGGCCAACGTCCTGACTTTC. This codes for CSGGQGNSGANVLTF.

The chain links TRBV4-1 to TRBJ2-1; possibly TRBD1 or TRBD2 for D (5 bases each). Germline V gene lookup returns CDR1 MGHRA and CDR2 YSYEKL. The CDR3 spans 14 residues. Between the trimmed V and J ends, which lost 1 base and 10 bases, there was a span of 14 bases. CDR3 loop: CASSQGEGRAEQFF. The CDR3 nucleotides are TGCGCCAGCAGCCAAGGTGAGGGGCGAGCGGAGCAGTTCTTC.

This chain links TRBV7-2 with TRBJ2-4; D is possibly TRBD2 (5 bases). Between the trimmed V and J ends, which lost 5 bases and 8 bases, there was a span of 10 bases. CDR1 is SGHTA, CDR2 FQGNSA, per germline. The CDR3 runs to 12 residues. CDR3 loop: CASSLRGDIQYF. CDR3 nucleotides: TGTGCCAGCAGCCTCCGGGGAGACATTCAGTACTTC.

The CDR3: CARNRWGRQSGGAGNTIYF. In nucleotides, the CDR3 is TGTGCCCGCAACAGGTGGGGCCGGCAGTCCGGGGGCGCTGGAAACACCATATATTTT. The chain employs TRBV6-4 and TRBJ1-3, with a weak D call TRBD1 (6 bases). Deletions cut 11 bases from V and 2 bases from J, with 31 bases between. The CDR3 consists of 19 residues. CDR1 MRHNA and CDR2 SNTAGT come from the germline V gene.

This clonotype was seen a few times. The V gene is TRBV11-2, the J gene TRBJ1-2; no reliable D call. Germline V gene data show CDR1 as SGHAT and CDR2 as FQNNGV. Trimming stripped 5 bases from V and 6 bases from J, with 22 bases between. The CDR3 sequence is 16 residues long. DNA of the CDR3: TGTGCCAGCAGCCTCGCCTTAGGGTTAGTTGGCGATGGCTACACCTTC. Its translation: CASSLALGLVGDGYTF.